This TCR beta chain was documented in a study of blood T cell repertoires in COVID-19. Turning to the study itself: Samples representing acute and convalescent COVID-19 were sourced from the United States, Italy and Spain. PBMCs, B-cell-depleted T cells, or T cells provided the cDNA or gDNA that made up the material.

This clone has only a few counts. V dropped 7 bases and J dropped 5 bases, with 11 bases sitting between them. Germline-derived CDR1 and CDR2 are SGHTA and FQGNSA. The CDR3 runs 13 residues. In the original workflow: By means of reference gene primer amplification, nucleated cell counts were estimated. Only in-frame clones appear in the TCRdb table, and some are missing; sequencing was by immunoSEQ multiplex PCR. Clonal size and the V and J genes are those of that table, whereas D and trimming came from the DNA. The sample contains 100,000 or so clones, roughly 86% of which appear only once. The chain recombines TRBV7-2 with TRBJ2-2, with D uncertain. This TCR derives from a man in his forties or fifties with active or convalescent COVID-19. Source material: peripheral blood. The DNA of the CDR3 is TGTGCCAGCACCAAGAGGAGTACCGGGGAGCTGTTTTTT. Translated, it gives CASTKRSTGELFF.